This T cell receptor beta chain was sequenced for a study of shared clonotypes between healthy human individuals. The repertoire was sequenced with immunoSEQ multiplex PCR; TCRdb's copy has only in-frame clones and lacks some. Seen here are about 380,000 clones, about 96% observed once, and the top ten hold more than 0.3%. Combination of CD45RO+ cells with CCR7-negative CD45RA+ TemRA cells was used for CD8 memory. The sequence came from a man aged 25-45 years in good health. Sequencing input: memory CD8+ T cells sorted from blood. Specified subset: CD45RO+ cells pooled with CCR7-negative TemRA cells.

The CDR3 DNA is TGTGCCAGCAGTTTATCCCCCCTGAAGGGGGACTATGGCTACACCTTC. Its protein product is CASSLSPLKGDYGYTF. The chain combines TRBV28 with TRBJ1-2; a possible D gene is TRBD1 (6 bases). Trimming stripped 1 base from V and 3 bases from J, with 15 bases between. This CDR3 contains 16 residues. Looked up from germline, CDR1 is MDHEN and CDR2 is SYDVKM.